This T cell receptor (beta chain) derives from a study of control samples from healthy donors and cancer patients. Clones were sequenced by immunoSEQ multiplex PCR, and TCRdb holds only the in-frame ones, with some missing. The sample gives approximately 74,000 clones, about 94% of which show up once; approximately 3% is in the top ten. Per the germline V gene, CDR1 is MNHEY and CDR2 is SVGAGI. This CDR3 comprises 14 residues. V shed 7 bases and J 5 bases; nucleotides not matched to a gene: 10. The origin of this receptor is a woman aged 25 to 45 in good health. The sample was blood. The genes are TRBV6-5 and TRBJ1-2; 7 bases are shared with TRBD1. CDR3 sequence (DNA): TGTGCCAGCATCCAACGGGGACAGACATATGGCTACACCTTC. It specifies CASIQRGQTYGYTF.